This TCR beta chain was profiled in a study of blood T cell repertoires in COVID-19. Study details: T cells, B-cell-depleted T cells, or PBMCs supplied cDNA or gDNA.

Assay used: immunoSEQ multiplex PCR; TCRdb lists only in-frame clones, some missing. The data show about 250,000 clones, about 89% seen once. CDR3 length: 13 amino acids. Sequenced sample: peripheral blood. V and J are TRBV21-1 and TRBJ2-3; the table assigns TRBD1, which was not confirmed against the DNA. TRBV21-1 is described as a pseudogene. This clonotype was sampled from a woman between 55 and 75 years old who had recovered from COVID-19. The CDR3 DNA reads TGTGCCAGCAGCAAAATCCCTCCAGGCACGCAGTATTTT. This translates into CASSKIPPGTQYF.